One and the same sample provided the 12 T cell receptor beta chains below, sequenced in a study of T cell repertoires in cytomegalovirus infection. One entry per CDR3 protein, called by TCRdb with MiXCR from the reads. The table lists around 170,000 distinct CDR3 sequences, roughly a sixth of them singletons. Sequencing was performed on CD8+ T cells from PBMCs. The receptors shown here come from a human donor in good health (CMV status not recorded). Some clones in this sample may be carry-over from other donors' samples.

The rearrangement joins TRBV4-3 to TRBJ2-7; D may be TRBD1 or TRBD2 (5 bases each). CDR1 and CDR2 from the germline V gene are LGHNA and YSLEER. Trimming stripped 0 bases from V and 3 bases from J, with 12 bases between. The CDR3 loop spans 15 amino acids. As DNA, the CDR3 is TGCGCCAGCAGCCAAGAGGGGGTGGGAGACTACGAGCAGTACTTC. Translating it yields CASSQEGVGDYEQYF.

This clonotype was recorded a few times. The chain couples TRBV7-2 to TRBJ2-7; D gene uncertain. The CDR3 consists of 14 residues. Per germline, CDR1 SGHTA and CDR2 FQGNSA. V was trimmed by 2 bases and J by 5 bases, leaving 13 bases between them. The CDR3 is CASSLLTGPHEQYF. The DNA for the CDR3 is TGTGCCAGCAGCTTATTGACGGGCCCCCACGAGCAGTACTTC.

The gene calls are TRBV28 and TRBJ2-7, with TRBD2 matching over 11 bases. Losses at the gene ends were 4 bases for V and 9 bases for J; bases not matched to a gene: 11. The CDR3 has 15 residues. Per germline, CDR1 MDHEN and CDR2 SYDVKM. In DNA, the CDR3 is TGTGCCAGCAGTTCCTCTAGCGGGAGGTTCTCTGCGCAGTACTTC. Protein product: CASSSSSGRFSAQYF.

The chain joins TRBV12-3 or TRBV12-4 to TRBJ2-1, with TRBD1 as a possible D gene (6 bases). The CDR3 contains 11 residues. Trimming stripped 7 bases from V and 9 bases from J, with 10 bases between. CDR3 amino acids: CASNRGSEQFF. Here the CDR3 DNA reads TGTGCCAGCAATAGGGGGTCTGAGCAGTTCTTC.

There are a few counts of this clonotype. The V and J genes are TRBV4-3 and TRBJ2-3; possible D gene TRBD2, 5 bases. The CDR3 is 16 amino acids. The germline CDR1 and CDR2 sequences are LGHNA and YSLEER. V was pared by 0 bases and J by 3 bases, with 13 bases between. CDR3 sequence reads: CASSQERSGLTDTQYF. The CDR3 DNA is TGCGCCAGCAGCCAAGAAAGGAGCGGTCTGACAGATACGCAGTATTTT.

V gene TRBV20-1 combines with J gene TRBJ2-2, with TRBD1 matching 9 bases. The V and J ends lost 5 bases and 5 bases, in that order; junction bases with no gene match: 6. This CDR3 is built from 14 residues. Germline V CDR1 and CDR2: DFQATT, SNEGSKA (reference sequence). The CDR3 reads CSAVTGGGTGELFF. The DNA for the CDR3 is TGCAGTGCTGTGACAGGGGGAGGGACCGGGGAGCTGTTTTTT.

There are many counts of this clonotype. V usage is TRBV28 and J usage is TRBJ1-2; D perhaps matches TRBD1 (5 bases). There are 14 residues in the CDR3. V dropped 8 bases and J dropped 6 bases, with 19 bases sitting between them. Looked up from germline, CDR1 is MDHEN and CDR2 is SYDVKM. CDR3 loop: CASQFILGTDGYTF. The CDR3 coding sequence is TGTGCCAGCCAGTTTATACTAGGGACGGATGGCTACACCTTC.

In its sample, this clonotype was seen once. This may be a read error, as it is one base from a much larger clone. The chain couples TRBV7-3 to TRBJ2-6; D is ambiguous. Trimming took off 0 bases at V and 2 bases at J, with 5 bases between the two ends. This CDR3 is built from 15 residues. Looked up from germline, CDR1 is SGHTA and CDR2 is FQGTGA. CDR3: CASSLTATGANVLTF. The CDR3 nucleotides are TGTGCCAGCAGCTTAACGGCTACTGGGGCCAACGTCCTGACTTTC.

This clonotype was detected many times. The rearrangement uses TRBV7-2 and TRBJ1-1; D may be TRBD1 (5 bases). The germline CDR1 and CDR2 sequences are SGHTA and FQGNSA. CDR3 size: 17 residues. V was cut by 2 bases and J by 8 bases, with 24 bases left in between. CDR3 sequence: CASSLRIRAPGSGEAFF. The CDR3 nucleotides are TGTGCCAGCAGCTTAAGAATCAGGGCCCCAGGTTCCGGAGAAGCTTTCTTT.

This clonotype was counted a few times. The V call is TRBV29-1, the J call TRBJ1-1, with 7 bases that match TRBD1. The germline CDR1 and CDR2 sequences are SQVTM and ANQGSEA. The CDR3 loop spans 13 amino acids. V shed 7 bases and J 0 bases; nucleotides not matched to a gene: 5. The CDR3 nucleotides are TGCAGCGCGCCTGGACAGGTGAACACTGAAGCTTTCTTT. Its translation is CSAPGQVNTEAFF.

In this sample, this clonotype turned up a few times. The junction and the germline gene differ at one end; a read error may be behind it. The chain couples TRBV19 to TRBJ2-7; D gene uncertain. This CDR3 contains 14 residues. CDR1 is LNHDA and CDR2 is SQIVND in the germline V gene (reference sequence). The CDR3 loop reads CVSSTKSQSYEQYF. In DNA, the CDR3 is TGTGTCAGTAGTACTAAGTCTCAATCCTACGAGCAGTACTTC.

The chain uses TRBV7-8 and TRBJ2-1; TRBD2 agrees at 9 bases. Germline CDR1 and CDR2: SGHVS and FQNEAQ. V was clipped by 5 bases and J by 4 bases; unmatched bases: 18. This CDR3 has 19 residues. The CDR3 here is CASSPGVAGDLPHYNEQFF. CDR3 coding DNA: TGTGCCAGCAGCCCCGGGGTAGCGGGAGACCTACCGCATTACAATGAGCAGTTCTTC.